These T cell receptor beta chains were read from a single sample in a study of low-dose radiotherapy and immunotherapy resistance in tumors. MiXCR, applied by TCRdb to the reads, yields one record per CDR3 protein. The sample yields around 57,000 distinct CDR3 sequences, around 34% seen once. This specimen was PBMCs, taken after low-dose radiotherapy plus immunotherapy. The receptor set was obtained from a male donor with rectosigmoid adenocarcinoma. The CDR3 runs from the conserved cysteine through the conserved F or W. Each record gives: clone size, D gene, J gene, V gene, CDR3 DNA, CDR3 protein. The D gene is left open where the match is weak. Clone size is given for some rows only: seen once, a few or many times, or a class if the clone is expanded.

size: -
D: TRBD1
J: TRBJ1-2
V: TRBV7-2
DNA: TGTGCCAGCAGCCAAGGGACAGGGCAATATGGCTACACCTTC
CDR3: CASSQGTGQYGYTF

size: many
D: -
J: TRBJ2-4
V: TRBV6-5
DNA: TGTGCCAGCAGTTACTCCGTATCAGCCAAAAACATTCAGTACTTC
CDR3: CASSYSVSAKNIQYF

size: many
D: -
J: TRBJ2-5
V: TRBV7-2
DNA: TGTGCCAGCGGTAGAGACCAAGAGACCCAGTACTTC
CDR3: CASGRDQETQYF

size: many
D: TRBD2
J: TRBJ2-3
V: TRBV5-1
DNA: TGCGCCAGCAATAGCGGGGGGGCATCAGATACGCAGTATTTT
CDR3: CASNSGGASDTQYF

size: few
D: -
J: TRBJ2-1
V: TRBV28
DNA: TGTGCCAGCACCCAGAGGGGAAATGAGCAGTTCTTC
CDR3: CASTQRGNEQFF

size: once
D: -
J: TRBJ1-6
V: TRBV7-2
DNA: TGTGCCAGCAGCCCCCCCGCCTCGGGTCTTTATAATTCACCCCTCCACTTT
CDR3: CASSPPASGLYNSPLHF

size: many
D: -
J: TRBJ2-4
V: TRBV30
DNA: TGTGCCTGGAGTGTACAGGAGTGGAACATTCAGTACTTC
CDR3: CAWSVQEWNIQYF

size: many
D: -
J: TRBJ2-7
V: TRBV7-2
DNA: TGTGCCAGCAGCGACGACACTACCTACGAGCAGTACTTC
CDR3: CASSDDTTYEQYF

size: many
D: -
J: TRBJ2-3
V: TRBV5-1
DNA: TGCGCCAGCCGGCTGGGACTAGGGGGCCCCAGCACAGATACGCAGTATTTT
CDR3: CASRLGLGGPSTDTQYF

size: -
D: -
J: TRBJ1-1
V: TRBV5-6
DNA: TGTGCCAGCAGCTTGGGGGCCGTCGGGAAGAACACTGAAGCTTTCTTT
CDR3: CASSLGAVGKNTEAFF

size: -
D: -
J: TRBJ2-5
V: TRBV6-5
DNA: TGTGCCAGCAGTTACTGGGCAGGTTTGGAGACCCAGTACTTC
CDR3: CASSYWAGLETQYF

size: many
D: -
J: TRBJ2-7
V: TRBV18
DNA: TGTGCCAGCTCACCGTTCGGGAACGAGCAGTACTTC
CDR3: CASSPFGNEQYF

size: -
D: -
J: TRBJ2-3
V: TRBV2
DNA: TGTGCCAGCAGTGAAAGTTGGGGGGCCTTCGTGTATTTT
CDR3: CASSESWGAFVYF

size: -
D: TRBD2
J: TRBJ2-1
V: TRBV5-1
DNA: TGCGCCAGCAGCTCTCTTACGGGAGCGGGGGCCTACAATGAGCAGTTCTTC
CDR3: CASSSLTGAGAYNEQFF

size: many
D: TRBD2
J: TRBJ2-1
V: TRBV6-5
DNA: TGTGCCAGCAAGGGACTAGCCGGTTTTAGTGAGCAGTTCTTC
CDR3: CASKGLAGFSEQFF

size: few
D: TRBD2
J: TRBJ2-1
V: TRBV4-3
DNA: TGCGCCAGCAGCCGCCTAGGGGCGGGGGGCTACAATGAGCAGTTCTTC
CDR3: CASSRLGAGGYNEQFF

size: many
D: -
J: TRBJ2-7
V: TRBV11-2
DNA: TGTGCCACCGCTCAAGGGGTCCCCGGCGAGCAGTACTTC
CDR3: CATAQGVPGEQYF

size: many
D: -
J: TRBJ1-1
V: TRBV7-2
DNA: TGTGCCAGCAGCTTAGTACAGGGGAACACTGAAGCTTTCTTT
CDR3: CASSLVQGNTEAFF

size: many
D: -
J: TRBJ2-7
V: TRBV27
DNA: TGTGCCAGCACCGGGGCAGGGCGTGATTACGAGCAGTACTTC
CDR3: CASTGAGRDYEQYF

size: few
D: -
J: TRBJ2-2
V: TRBV6-2/TRBV6-3
DNA: TGTGCCAGCAGCAAGACACAGACCGGGGAGCTGTTTTTT
CDR3: CASSKTQTGELFF

size: -
D: -
J: TRBJ2-3
V: TRBV18
DNA: TGTGCCAGCTCACCCTACCCGGGCGGCACAGATACGCAGTATTTT
CDR3: CASSPYPGGTDTQYF

size: many
D: -
J: TRBJ2-1
V: TRBV7-8
DNA: TGTGCCAGCAGCTTAGTGGTTAGTCACCACGTCGGGCAGTTCTTC
CDR3: CASSLVVSHHVGQFF

size: medium-sized
D: -
J: TRBJ2-4
V: TRBV6-1
DNA: TGTGCCAGCATCACCGGGAGTTTCCAAAACATTCAGTACTTC
CDR3: CASITGSFQNIQYF

size: many
D: TRBD2
J: TRBJ2-3
V: TRBV30
DNA: TGTGCCTGGAAACCCGGACTAGCGGGGACAGATACGCAGTATTTT
CDR3: CAWKPGLAGTDTQYF

size: many
D: -
J: TRBJ2-2
V: TRBV18
DNA: TGTGCCAGCTCACCACCGGGGAGACGCGTGGACACCGGGGAGCTGTTTTTT
CDR3: CASSPPGRRVDTGELFF

size: -
D: -
J: TRBJ2-1
V: TRBV7-9
DNA: TGTGCCAGCAGCTCCAACCGGGACGGTTACAATGAGCAGTTCTTC
CDR3: CASSSNRDGYNEQFF

size: many
D: TRBD2
J: TRBJ2-2
V: TRBV2
DNA: TGTGCCAGCAGTGACCTAGGGACTAGTATGCCCGGGGAGCTGTTTTTT
CDR3: CASSDLGTSMPGELFF

size: many
D: TRBD2
J: TRBJ2-7
V: TRBV5-1
DNA: TGCGCCAGCAGGGGGGGGGGTTCCAGCTCCTACGAGCAGTACTTC
CDR3: CASRGGGSSSYEQYF

size: -
D: TRBD2
J: TRBJ2-7
V: TRBV27
DNA: TGTGCCAGCAGACGGACTAGCGGGAGAGGGTACGAGCAGTACTTC
CDR3: CASRRTSGRGYEQYF

size: -
D: TRBD1
J: TRBJ2-1
V: TRBV7-9
DNA: TGTGCCAGTGAAGACAGGGTCGGGTACAATGAGCAGTTCTTC
CDR3: CASEDRVGYNEQFF

size: many
D: -
J: TRBJ2-1
V: TRBV26
DNA: TGTGCCAGCAGGACCTCTAGCGGGGGTTCCCAGGGAAATGAGCAGTTCTTC
CDR3: CASRTSSGGSQGNEQFF

size: -
D: -
J: TRBJ2-3
V: TRBV6-4
DNA: TGTGCCAGCACCTCGAGGAGGACAGCTATTACAGATACGCAGTATTTT
CDR3: CASTSRRTAITDTQYF

size: many
D: -
J: TRBJ2-7
V: TRBV28
DNA: TGTGCCAGCACCACCGTAAAGGGGCGGAACGAGCAGTACTTC
CDR3: CASTTVKGRNEQYF

size: -
D: -
J: TRBJ1-1
V: TRBV5-1
DNA: TGCGCCAGCAGTTCCGGCCCTAGGGGGTTGAACACTGAAGCTTTCTTT
CDR3: CASSSGPRGLNTEAFF

size: few
D: -
J: TRBJ1-5
V: TRBV2
DNA: TGTGCCAGCAGCCAAGGTGGGGGCAGCAATCAGCCCCAGCATTTT
CDR3: CASSQGGGSNQPQHF

size: -
D: -
J: TRBJ1-6
V: TRBV7-8
DNA: TGTGCCAGCAGCTATACAGGGAGAGAATCACCCCTCCACTTT
CDR3: CASSYTGRESPLHF

size: -
D: -
J: TRBJ1-1
V: TRBV29-1
DNA: TGCAGCGTTGTTACCAGGGTCGTCCTCGAGAGCACTGAAGCTTTCTTT
CDR3: CSVVTRVVLESTEAFF

size: few
D: -
J: TRBJ2-6
V: TRBV5-1
DNA: TGCGCCAGCAGCTTGGAAAACTCTGGGGCCAACGTCCTGACTTTC
CDR3: CASSLENSGANVLTF

size: many
D: TRBD1
J: TRBJ1-4
V: TRBV2
DNA: TGTGCCACCTCCACAGGGGACGTCGGAAAACTGTTTTTT
CDR3: CATSTGDVGKLFF

size: -
D: TRBD2
J: TRBJ2-1
V: TRBV28
DNA: TGTACCAGCAGTTTTATGGGACTAGTAAACGAGCAGTTCTTC
CDR3: CTSSFMGLVNEQFF

size: once
D: -
J: TRBJ2-5
V: TRBV20-1
DNA: TGCAGTGCTAGTCCAGGGGGGGAGACCCAGTACTTC
CDR3: CSASPGGETQYF